Below, one T cell receptor (beta chain) is given with its context. The antigen is undetermined. Clones were read by immunoSEQ multiplex PCR, and TCRdb kept only the in-frame ones, dropping some. The repertoire holds about 59,000 clones, with 90% to 95% as singletons. The CDR3 has 15 residues. The germline CDR1 and CDR2 sequences are SGHTA and FQGNSA. Trimming removed 2 bases from V and 4 bases from J; junction bases left unmatched: 5. This sample is drawn from a study of graft-versus-host responses after intestinal transplantation. On the study more broadly: Every recipient underwent anti-thymocyte globulin induction, then tacrolimus and steroids for approximately three years.

V and J are TRBV7-2 and TRBJ2-3; 8 bases map to TRBD2. Source: unstimulated CD4+ T cells sorted from spleen or lymph node cells, taken before transplant. The clonotype originates from a human donor who was the organ donor for an intestinal transplant. This chain's CDR3 is CASSLPGGRADTQYF. In DNA form, the CDR3 reads TGTGCCAGCAGCTTACCGGGGGGGCGCGCAGATACGCAGTATTTT.